This T cell receptor (beta chain) is drawn from a study of T-cell memory formation after mild COVID-19. Trimming removed 5 bases from V and 0 bases from J, with 20 bases in between. The CDR3 contains 17 residues. Study-wide results and caveats: Clones contracting day 15 to 85 were balanced CD4/CD8; later expanders leaned CD4+. Some responding clones appeared in pre-infection memory, suggesting cross-reactive memory joined. The CD4+ clones that contracted clustered mainly within CM and EM, and the CD8+ clones concentrated in EMRA. There was no confirmation that second-wave clones peaking on day 37 were SARS-CoV-2 specific.

TCRdb re-derived calls from the 5' RACE reads in MiXCR, one entry per CDR3 protein. The sample carries about 470,000 distinct CDR3 sequences, roughly 18% recorded once. This clonotype has a handful of counts. The antigen is undetermined. Sample: PBMCs or a T cell subset sorted from them (not recorded which). The chain uses TRBV12-3 or TRBV12-4 and TRBJ2-7; D is perhaps TRBD2 (6 bases). The receptor was derived from an adult woman who had mild COVID-19 (a few samples of this study predate the infection). Cell type and time point are not known. The CDR3 here is CASSPPRGGASSYEQYF. In nucleotides, the CDR3 is TGTGCCAGCAGTCCGCCTAGGGGCGGGGCATCCTCCTACGAGCAGTACTTC.